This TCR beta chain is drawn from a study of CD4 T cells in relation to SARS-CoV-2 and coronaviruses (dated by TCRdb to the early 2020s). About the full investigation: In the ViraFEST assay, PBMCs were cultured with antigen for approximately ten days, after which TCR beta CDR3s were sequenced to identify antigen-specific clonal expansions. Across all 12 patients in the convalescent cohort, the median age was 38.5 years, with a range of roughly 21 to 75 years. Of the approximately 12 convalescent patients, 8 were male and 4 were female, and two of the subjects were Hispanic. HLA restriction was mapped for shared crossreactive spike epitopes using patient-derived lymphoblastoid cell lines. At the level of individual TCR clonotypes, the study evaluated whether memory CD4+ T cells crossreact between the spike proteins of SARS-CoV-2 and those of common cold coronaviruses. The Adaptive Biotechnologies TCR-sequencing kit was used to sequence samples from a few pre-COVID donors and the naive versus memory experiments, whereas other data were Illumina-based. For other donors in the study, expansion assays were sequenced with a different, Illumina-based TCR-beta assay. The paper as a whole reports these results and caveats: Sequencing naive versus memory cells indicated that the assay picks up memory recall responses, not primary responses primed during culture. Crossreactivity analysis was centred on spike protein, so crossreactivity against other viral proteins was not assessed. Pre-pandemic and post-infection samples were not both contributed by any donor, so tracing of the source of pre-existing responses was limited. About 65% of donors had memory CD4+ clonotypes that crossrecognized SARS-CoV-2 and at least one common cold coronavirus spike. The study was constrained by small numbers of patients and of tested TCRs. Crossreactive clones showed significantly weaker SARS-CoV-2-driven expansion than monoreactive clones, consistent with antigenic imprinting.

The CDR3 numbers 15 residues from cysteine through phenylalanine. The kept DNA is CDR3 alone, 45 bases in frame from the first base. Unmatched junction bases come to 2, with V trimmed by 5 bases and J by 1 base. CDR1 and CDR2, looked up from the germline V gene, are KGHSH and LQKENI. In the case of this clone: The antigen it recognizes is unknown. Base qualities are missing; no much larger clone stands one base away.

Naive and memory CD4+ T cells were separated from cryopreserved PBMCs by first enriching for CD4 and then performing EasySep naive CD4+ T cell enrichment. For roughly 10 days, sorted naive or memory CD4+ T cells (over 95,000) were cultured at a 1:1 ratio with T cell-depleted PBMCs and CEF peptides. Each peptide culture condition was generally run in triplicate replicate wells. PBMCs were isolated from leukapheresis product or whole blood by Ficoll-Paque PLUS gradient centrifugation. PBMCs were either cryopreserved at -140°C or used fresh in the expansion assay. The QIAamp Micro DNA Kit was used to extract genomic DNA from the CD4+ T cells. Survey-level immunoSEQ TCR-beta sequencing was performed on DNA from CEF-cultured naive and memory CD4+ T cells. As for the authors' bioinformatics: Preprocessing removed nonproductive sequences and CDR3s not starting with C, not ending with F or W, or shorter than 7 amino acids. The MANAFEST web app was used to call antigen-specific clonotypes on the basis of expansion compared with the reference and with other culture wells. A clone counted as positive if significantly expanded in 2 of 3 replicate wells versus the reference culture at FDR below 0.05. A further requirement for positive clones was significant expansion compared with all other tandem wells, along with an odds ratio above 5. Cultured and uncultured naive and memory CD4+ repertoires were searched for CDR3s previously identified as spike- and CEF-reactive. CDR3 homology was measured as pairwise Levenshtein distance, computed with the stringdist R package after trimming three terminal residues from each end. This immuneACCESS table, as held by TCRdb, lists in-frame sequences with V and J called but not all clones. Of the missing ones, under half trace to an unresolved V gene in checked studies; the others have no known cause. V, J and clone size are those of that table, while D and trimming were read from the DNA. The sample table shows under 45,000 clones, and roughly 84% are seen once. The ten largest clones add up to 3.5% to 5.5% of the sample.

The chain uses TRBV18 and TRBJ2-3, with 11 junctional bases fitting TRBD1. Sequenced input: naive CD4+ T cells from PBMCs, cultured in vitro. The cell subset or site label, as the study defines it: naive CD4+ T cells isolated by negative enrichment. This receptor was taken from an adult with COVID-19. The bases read TGTGCCAGCTCATCGGGACAGGGGGGCACAGATACGCAGTATTTT. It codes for CASSSGQGGTDTQYF.